These 5 T cell receptor beta chains share one sample of origin, sequenced in a study of control samples from healthy donors and cancer patients. Profiling relied on immunoSEQ multiplex PCR, and the TCRdb table lists in-frame clones only, not all of them. The table has about 95,000 clones, around 81% seen once. The sequencing sample was made of blood. The receptors stem from a man between 25 and 39 years old in good health.

The rearrangement joins TRBV28 to TRBJ1-2; D remains unclear. V was clipped by 6 bases and J by 8 bases, with 13 bases between them. CDR1 and CDR2 (germline): MDHEN, SYDVKM. This CDR3 is built from 12 residues. The CDR3 sequence is CASSPVTGGYTF. The DNA of the CDR3 is TGTGCCAGCAGCCCGGTCACGGGCGGCTACACCTTC.

This clone has more than one count but fewer than ten. The chain joins TRBV5-6 to TRBJ1-2; TRBD1 matches at 10 bases. The ends lost 4 bases at V and 6 bases at J; junction bases unmatched: 9. Germline loops: CDR1 SGHDT, CDR2 YYEEEE. The CDR3 sequence is 15 residues long. This CDR3 is CASSPGDRGLDGYTF. In DNA, the CDR3 is TGTGCCAGCAGCCCTGGTGACAGGGGGCTGGATGGCTACACCTTC.

V and J are TRBV5-1 and TRBJ2-5, with D possibly being TRBD1 or TRBD2 (5 bases each). The CDR3 is 15 residues long. V lost 5 bases, J lost 5 bases, and 19 bases lay in between. CDR1 is SGHRS and CDR2 is YFSETQ in the germline V gene. The CDR3 DNA reads TGCGCCAGCAGTAAAATAGCGAGATGGGACGAGACCCAGTACTTC. It codes for CASSKIARWDETQYF. The full variable domain, rest sourced from reference TRBV5-1 and TRBJ2-5, is KAGVTQTPRYLIKTRGQQVTLSCSPISGHRSVSWYQQTPGQGLQFLFEYFSETQRNKGNFPGRFSGRQFSNSRSEMNVSTLELGDSALYLCASSKIARWDETQYFGPGTRLLVL.

The CDR3 DNA reads TGTGCCAGCAGGGGGACAGGGGCACAAGCTAACTATGGCTACACCTTC. This translates into CASRGTGAQANYGYTF. The chain recombines TRBV27 with TRBJ1-2, with 10 nucleotides matching TRBD1. The CDR3 loop spans 16 amino acids. Looked up from germline, CDR1 is MNHEY and CDR2 is SMNVEV (reference sequence). J lost 0 bases, V lost 6 bases, and 7 bases had no gene match.

The chain joins TRBV19 to TRBJ2-3; D is unclear. Looked up from germline, CDR1 is LNHDA and CDR2 is SQIVND (reference sequence). The V end lost 2 bases, the J end lost 2 bases, and 8 bases lay between the germline ends. The CDR3 sequence is 14 residues long. The CDR3, as DNA: TGTGCCAGTAGTATAAGAATCCCCACAGATACGCAGTATTTT. It encodes CASSIRIPTDTQYF.